This TCR beta chain originates from a study of cytomegalovirus exposure and HLA in healthy donors. Of note for this clone: Its specificity is not known.

Overall study findings and caveats: The sole available immune exposure information was CMV serostatus.

The CDR3 runs to 12 residues. Per the germline V gene, CDR1 is MDHEN and CDR2 is SYDVKM. V lost 5 bases to trimming and J lost 10 bases, with 12 bases between them. PCR involved 60 Vbeta and 13 Jbeta primers. The table came from immunoSEQ multiplex PCR; TCRdb's copy has only in-frame clones and leaves some out. The table includes roughly 79,000 clones, roughly 74% detected once. Input material: PBMCs. The chain couples TRBV28 to TRBJ2-1; no reliable D call. The source of this sequence is a woman between 45 and 65 years old in good health and CMV-seropositive. As DNA, the CDR3 is TGTGCCAGCAGTACTAACTACCAAGAGCAGTTCTTC. Translation: CASSTNYQEQFF.